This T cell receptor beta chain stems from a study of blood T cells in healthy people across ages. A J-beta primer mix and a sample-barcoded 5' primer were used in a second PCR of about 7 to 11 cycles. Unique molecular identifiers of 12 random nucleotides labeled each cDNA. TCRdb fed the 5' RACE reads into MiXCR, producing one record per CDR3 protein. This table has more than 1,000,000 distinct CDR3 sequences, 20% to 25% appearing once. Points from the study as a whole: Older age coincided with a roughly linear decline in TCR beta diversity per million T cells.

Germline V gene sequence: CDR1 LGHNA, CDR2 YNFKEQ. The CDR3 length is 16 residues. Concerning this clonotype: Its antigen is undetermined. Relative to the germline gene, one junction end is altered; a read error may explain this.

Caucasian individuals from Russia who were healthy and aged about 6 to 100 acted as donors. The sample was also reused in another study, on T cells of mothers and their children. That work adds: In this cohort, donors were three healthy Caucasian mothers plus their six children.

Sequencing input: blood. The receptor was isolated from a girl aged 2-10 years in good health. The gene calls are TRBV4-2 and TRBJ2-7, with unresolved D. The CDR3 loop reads CASSQVSSHPSYEQYF. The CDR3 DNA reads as TGTGCCAGTAGCCAAGTTAGCTCCCATCCTTCCTACGAGCAGTACTTC.